The clone carrying this TCR beta chain was observed a handful of times. Its cognate antigen is unknown. The sample belongs to a study of T-cell reconstitution after alpha-beta-depleted transplantation in children. Unique molecular identifiers were used in preparing the TCRbeta library. Using its own MiXCR run on the PCR reads, TCRdb lists one record per CDR3 protein. The sample lists just over 950,000 distinct CDR3 sequences, about 29% occurring once. Study conclusions and caveats: Certain patients had high TCRbeta diversity at day 60, and it came from recipient T cells and thymic progenitors that survived.

The sample in question was PBMCs, mostly from graft donor cells, obtained 360 days after TCRalphabeta/CD19-depleted stem cell transplant. The clonotype was recovered from a boy under two years old who had a stem cell transplant for SCID, so the T cells may come from the graft donor.

DNA for the CDR3: TGCAGTGCTAGTGTTACTGGGTCTAGCACAGATACGCAGTATTTT. It encodes CSASVTGSSTDTQYF. The chain joins TRBV20-1 to TRBJ2-3; D is uncertain. Looked up from germline, CDR1 is DFQATT and CDR2 is SNEGSKA (reference sequence). Deletions cut 3 bases from V and 0 bases from J, with 13 bases between. The CDR3 covers 15 residues.